The next 26 T cell receptor beta chains were all read from a single sample in a study of blood T cells in healthy people across ages. Using a J-beta primer mix together with a sample-barcoded 5' primer, a second PCR was run for roughly 7 to 12 cycles. TCRdb reanalysed the 5' RACE reads using MiXCR and keeps one entry per CDR3 protein. Of 1.4 million to 1.5 million distinct CDR3 sequences listed, around 39% are singletons. The specimen sequenced was blood. The receptors stem from a woman between 18 and 30 years old in good health.

The chain combines TRBV11-2 with TRBJ1-3; no reliable D call. Germline loops: CDR1 SGHAT, CDR2 FQNNGV. V was clipped by 1 base and J by 4 bases, with 14 bases between them. This CDR3 contains 16 residues. CDR3 in amino acids: CASSLVRGTVGNTIYF. DNA for the CDR3: TGTGCCAGCAGCTTAGTCCGGGGTACTGTCGGAAACACCATATATTTT. The full variable domain, in which reference TRBV11-2 and TRBJ1-3 provide the parts outside the CDR3, is EAGVAQSPRYKIIEKRQSVAFWCNPISGHATLYWYQQILGQGPKLLIQFQNNGVVDDSQLPKDRFSAERLKGVDSTLKIQPAKLEDSAVYLCASSLVRGTVGNTIYFGEGSWLTVV.

V gene TRBV6-6 combines with J gene TRBJ2-1; no reliable D call. Trimming left V 8 bases short and J 2 bases short, with 10 bases between. The germline V gene encodes CDR1 MNHNY and CDR2 SVGAGI (reference sequence). The CDR3 contains 13 residues. The CDR3 DNA reads TGTGCCAGCCAAGAAATTCCCTACAATGAGCAGTTCTTC. It specifies CASQEIPYNEQFF.

The chain links TRBV7-9 to TRBJ2-2; the D call may be TRBD1 or TRBD2 (5 bases each). The CDR3 has 16 residues. The germline gives CDR1 SEHNR, CDR2 FQNEAQ (reference sequence). V was cut by 0 bases and J by 4 bases, with 12 bases left in between. The CDR3 reads CASSLAPGPSTGELFF. The CDR3 coding sequence is TGTGCCAGCAGCTTAGCGCCGGGACCCAGCACCGGGGAGCTGTTTTTT.

This clonotype was seen only a few times. The J gene is TRBJ2-3, the V gene TRBV6-1, with D perhaps being TRBD1 or TRBD2 (5 bases each). CDR3 size: 13 residues. The germline gives CDR1 MNHNS, CDR2 SASEGT. V dropped 7 bases and J dropped 1 base, with 9 bases sitting between them. In DNA form, the CDR3 reads TGTGCCAGCATGGTGGGGGGCACAGATACGCAGTATTTT. This codes for CASMVGGTDTQYF.

The gene calls are TRBV2 and TRBJ1-2; no clear D. Germline V gene data show CDR1 as SNHLY and CDR2 as FYNNEI. The CDR3 runs 14 residues. The V and J ends lost 0 bases and 7 bases respectively, with 12 bases between them. DNA for the CDR3: TGTGCCAGCAGTGAAGCCGCGGGTATAAGTGGCTACACCTTC. Translating gives CASSEAAGISGYTF. The full variable domain, rest sourced from reference TRBV2 and TRBJ1-2, is EPEVTQTPSHQVTQMGQEVILRCVPISNHLYFYWYRQILGQKVEFLVSFYNNEISEKSEIFDDQFSVERPDGSNFTLKIRSTKLEDSAMYFCASSEAAGISGYTFGSGTRLTVV.

This clonotype is a singleton in its sample. The chain joins TRBV5-1 to TRBJ1-4, with 10 nucleotides matching TRBD1. This CDR3 spans 16 amino acids. The junction had 7 bases not matched to a gene; V was cut back by 0 bases and J by 8 bases. CDR1 and CDR2 from the germline V gene are SGHRS and YFSETQ. The CDR3 sequence: CASSLAGDRGREKLFF. CDR3 bases: TGCGCCAGCAGCTTGGCCGGGGACAGGGGAAGGGAAAAACTGTTTTTT.

This clonotype was counted between two and nine times. The gene calls are TRBV9 and TRBJ2-5, with 9 bases that match TRBD2. Germline CDR1 reads SGDLS; CDR2 reads YYNGEE. V lost 3 bases, J lost 5 bases, and 8 bases stayed unmatched. This CDR3 spans 15 amino acids. The CDR3: CASSASTSGLETQYF. The CDR3 DNA reads as TGTGCCAGCAGCGCCTCAACTAGCGGGCTGGAGACCCAGTACTTC. Looking up the rest from reference TRBV9 and TRBJ2-5 gives the full variable domain: DSGVTQTPKHLITATGQRVTLRCSPRSGDLSVYWYQQSLDQGLQFLIQYYNGEERAKGNILERFSAQQFPDLHSELNLSSLELGDSALYFCASSASTSGLETQYFGPGTRLLVL.

This clonotype occurred a few times. The rearrangement links TRBV12-3 or TRBV12-4 to TRBJ2-7; the D is unclear. The CDR3 spans 13 residues. V lost 5 bases, J lost 6 bases, and 14 bases lay in between. The CDR3 region is CASSPHPTLEQYF. Written as DNA, the CDR3 is TGTGCCAGCAGTCCACATCCGACCCTCGAGCAGTACTTC.

There are many counts of this clonotype. J is TRBJ2-5 and V is TRBV12-3 or TRBV12-4, with 7 bases identical to TRBD2. The CDR3 contains 11 residues. Trimming at V came to 6 bases and at J to 5 bases, leaving 0 bases not matched to a gene. CDR3 region: CASSGRETQYF. CDR3 bases: TGTGCCAGCAGCGGGAGGGAGACCCAGTACTTC.

The gene calls are TRBV20-1 and TRBJ1-2, with D unresolved. There are 13 residues in the CDR3. Germline CDR1 is DFQATT and CDR2 is SNEGSKA (reference sequence). Deletions cut 3 bases from V and 2 bases from J, with 10 bases between. The CDR3 DNA reads TGCAGTGCTAGTGATAGTGGCAACTATGGCTACACCTTC. It codes for CSASDSGNYGYTF.

Comments on this clonotype: The limits of the CDR3 on the DNA are not certain, so only TCRdb's listed CDR3 is given. CDR3 in amino acids: CASILGGYEQYF. V usage is TRBV12-3 or TRBV12-4 and J usage is TRBJ2-7; the tabulated D call, TRBD1, remains unverified against the DNA. 12 amino acids form the CDR3, both terminal residues included.

In this sample, this clonotype turned up a few times. This chain uses TRBV20-1 with TRBJ2-7; D may be TRBD1 (6 bases). This CDR3 is 13 amino acids long. CDR1 is DFQATT and CDR2 is SNEGSKA in the germline V gene (reference sequence). Trimming stripped 7 bases from V and 2 bases from J, with 15 bases between. The CDR3 loop is CSDPTGTTYEQYF. DNA for the CDR3: TGCAGTGACCCAACCGGGACAACCTACGAGCAGTACTTC.

Only a few counts were recorded for this clonotype. The chain uses TRBV20-1 and TRBJ2-4, with 10 bases that match TRBD2. The CDR3 length is 14 residues. Trimming took 3 bases from V and 13 from J; bases not matched to a gene: 12. From germline, CDR1 is DFQATT and CDR2 SNEGSKA (reference sequence). CDR3 region: CSASSSGSNREQYF. CDR3 in DNA: TGCAGTGCTAGCTCTAGCGGGAGCAATAGGGAGCAGTACTTC.

V usage is TRBV4-1 and J usage is TRBJ2-1, with D perhaps matching TRBD2 (5 bases). V lost 4 bases, J lost 3 bases, and 16 bases lay in between. CDR1 and CDR2 (germline): MGHRA, YSYEKL. CDR3 length equals 16 residues. The CDR3: CASSRRMGADYNEQFF. In DNA, the CDR3 is TGCGCCAGCAGCCGCCGGATGGGAGCGGACTACAATGAGCAGTTCTTC.

The chain recombines TRBV29-1 with TRBJ1-3; D not resolved. V was pared by 6 bases and J by 0 bases, with 6 bases between. The CDR3 length is 12 residues. CDR1 is SQVTM, CDR2 ANQGSEA, per germline. CDR3 residues: CSVRNSGNTIYF. The DNA of the CDR3 is TGCAGCGTCCGGAACTCTGGAAACACCATATATTTT.

V usage is TRBV29-1 and J usage is TRBJ2-7; tentative D call: TRBD1 (6 bases). CDR3 length: 12 residues. V was cut by 6 bases and J by 4 bases, with 13 bases left in between. CDR1 SQVTM and CDR2 ANQGSEA come from the germline V gene. CDR3 bases: TGCAGCGTCGACCAGGGGTTGTACGAGCAGTACTTC. Protein product: CSVDQGLYEQYF.

V is TRBV20-1 and J is TRBJ2-7; 10 nucleotides align to TRBD1. The last part of the DNA fits TRBJ2-5 better; the J call may be wrong. CDR1 and CDR2 (germline): DFQATT, SNEGSKA (reference sequence). The CDR3 loop spans 12 amino acids. CDR3 region: CSAAGQGETQYF. As DNA, the CDR3 is TGCAGTGCCGCGGGACAGGGGGAGACCCAGTACTTC.

This clonotype was seen a few times. This chain connects TRBV20-1 to TRBJ2-7; 9 bases are shared with TRBD2. In germline, CDR1 is DFQATT, CDR2 SNEGSKA (reference sequence). The V and J ends lost 5 bases and 3 bases, in that order; junction bases with no gene match: 14. This CDR3 spans 16 amino acids. The CDR3 loop is CSAQETGGLAFYEQYF. CDR3 coding DNA: TGCAGTGCTCAAGAGACGGGGGGACTAGCCTTCTACGAGCAGTACTTC.

This clonotype was found a few times. V gene TRBV3-1 combines with J gene TRBJ2-3; D is possibly TRBD1 or TRBD2 (5 bases each). The V gene lost 5 bases and the J gene lost 0 bases, with 18 bases spanning the gap. The CDR3 is made up of 17 amino acids. CDR1 and CDR2 (germline): LGHDT, YNNKEL (reference sequence). In DNA, the CDR3 is TGTGCCAGCAGCTCCTCAGGGTACGGGGTGAGCACAGATACGCAGTATTTT. Residues: CASSSSGYGVSTDTQYF.

The rearrangement uses TRBV12-3 or TRBV12-4 and TRBJ1-2; D is unclear. Deletions cut 0 bases from V and 5 bases from J, with 4 bases between. This CDR3 comprises 12 residues. Here the CDR3 DNA reads TGTGCCAGCAGTTTAGCCCGTTATGGCTACACCTTC. Its protein product is CASSLARYGYTF.

CDR3 sequence (DNA): TGTGCCAGCAGCCAAGATGGGGAGGGAAACACCATATATTTT. This encodes CASSQDGEGNTIYF. The rearrangement joins TRBV3-1 to TRBJ1-3; D not certain. Trimming cost V 0 bases and J 4 bases, with 7 bases left between them. The CDR3 runs to 14 residues. CDR1 is LGHDT and CDR2 is YNNKEL in the germline V gene (reference sequence).

The J gene is TRBJ1-1, the V gene TRBV6-5; unclear D gene. Germline V gene sequence: CDR1 MNHEY, CDR2 SVGAGI. Deletions cut 5 bases from V and 4 bases from J, with 11 bases between. The CDR3 is made up of 13 amino acids. This CDR3 reads CASSPLEPTEAFF. DNA for the CDR3: TGTGCCAGCAGTCCACTGGAGCCCACTGAAGCTTTCTTT.

As regards this clonotype: An end of the junction differs from the germline gene, which may be a read error. This chain connects TRBV24-1 to TRBJ1-4; 7 bases are a match to TRBD1. This CDR3 region has 16 residues. Germline-derived CDR1 and CDR2 are KGHDR and SFDVKD. CDR3 sequence: CATSNFAHRGDEKLFF. CDR3 DNA: TGTGCCACCAGTAATTTTGCCCACAGGGGAGATGAAAAACTGTTTTTT.

The chain uses TRBV18 and TRBJ2-2, with D possibly being TRBD2 (6 bases). Trimming removed 0 bases from V and 4 bases from J, with 15 bases in between. This CDR3 is 17 amino acids long. Germline V lookup: CDR1 KGHSH, CDR2 LQKENI. In DNA form, the CDR3 reads TGTGCCAGCTCACCACCGTTCAGTAGCGGACGCACCGGGGAGCTGTTTTTT. Its translation is CASSPPFSSGRTGELFF.

The chain combines TRBV11-2 with TRBJ2-5; D is possibly TRBD2 (5 bases). The last part of the DNA fits TRBJ2-7 better; the J call may be wrong. CDR3 length: 15 residues. Germline lookup yields CDR1 SGHAT and CDR2 FQNNGV. CDR3 nucleotides: TGTGCCAGCAGCCCTAGAAGCGGAGATAACTACGAGCAGTACTTC. Amino acid sequence: CASSPRSGDNYEQYF.

A few counts support this clonotype. DNA for the CDR3: TGCAGTGCCCCCGACAGGGATTCCTATAATTCACCCCTCCACTTT. Its translation: CSAPDRDSYNSPLHF. The gene calls are TRBV20-1 and TRBJ1-6, with 7 bases fitting TRBD1. The CDR3 consists of 15 residues. Trimming removed 6 bases from V and 1 base from J; junction bases left unmatched: 6. From germline, CDR1 is DFQATT and CDR2 SNEGSKA (reference sequence).